The 20 T cell receptor beta chains given below trace back to one sample, sequenced in a study of Ad26.COV2.S vaccination and SARS-CoV-2 variants. The treatment is: some 20 received Ad26.COV2.S at low or high dose, single or two shots; a few received placebo; per-sample allocation not given. Sample collection was performed on day 63 after the first vaccine or placebo injection. The table came from immunoSEQ multiplex PCR; TCRdb's copy has only in-frame clones and leaves some out. Found here are some 390,000 clones, around 89% of them singletons; the top ten hold around 1.9%. The input for sequencing was peripheral blood, taken in a trial of Ad26.COV2.S vaccine versus placebo. Receptors originate from a person aged 18-65 years who received the Ad26.COV2.S COVID-19 vaccine or a placebo.

The V call is TRBV3-1 (or the pseudogene TRBV3-2), the J call TRBJ2-7, with D tentatively TRBD1 (5 bases). Trimming took off 0 bases at V and 4 bases at J, with 16 bases between the two ends. Germline V gives CDR1 LGHDT, CDR2 YNNKEL (reference sequence). The CDR3 length is 16 residues. CDR3 nucleotide sequence: TGTGCCAGCAGCCAAGAAGGGCAGGGCCCTCCGTACGAGCAGTACTTC. As protein: CASSQEGQGPPYEQYF.

The chain's CDR3 is CASSSQGAGEKLFF. The CDR3 DNA sequence: TGCGCCAGCAGCTCCCAGGGGGCGGGGGAAAAACTGTTTTTT. V is TRBV5-1 and J is TRBJ1-4; the match to TRBD1 covers 8 bases. Germline V lookup: CDR1 SGHRS, CDR2 YFSETQ. V gave up 3 bases and J gave up 8 bases; unmatched junction bases: 6. CDR3 length: 14 residues.

CDR3 sequence: CASSFGGINGIPEAFF. The CDR3 nucleotides are TGTGCCAGCAGCTTCGGCGGGATAAACGGGATTCCTGAAGCTTTCTTT. The chain recombines TRBV7-9 with TRBJ1-1, with D uncertain. The CDR3 runs 16 residues. V dropped 3 bases and J dropped 6 bases, with 20 bases sitting between them. Germline CDR1 reads SEHNR; CDR2 reads FQNEAQ (reference sequence).

The rearrangement links TRBV3-1 (or the pseudogene TRBV3-2) to TRBJ2-7, with D tentatively TRBD2 (6 bases). This CDR3 spans 20 amino acids. CDR1 is LGHDT and CDR2 is YNNKEL in the germline V gene (reference sequence). V was clipped by 7 bases and J by 6 bases, with 37 bases between them. The DNA for the CDR3 is TGTGCCAGCACCCCGGAAAGAAGAAGGGCGTCAAGAACCACCGGGGGCGAGCAGTACTTC. It codes for CASTPERRRASRTTGGEQYF.

With regard to this clone: The same CDR3 also results from other DNA sequences found in this sample. The chain recombines TRBV12-3 or TRBV12-4 with TRBJ2-5; D might be TRBD2 (6 bases). The CDR3 covers 12 residues. The V end was cut by 5 bases, the J end by 5 bases, with 9 bases between. CDR3 in DNA: TGTGCCAGCAGTCAGGAGGGGGAGACCCAGTACTTC. It specifies CASSQEGETQYF.

The sample holds one count of this clone. The rearrangement uses TRBV3-1 (or the pseudogene TRBV3-2) and TRBJ2-7, with TRBD2 identical over 13 bases. CDR1 is LGHDT and CDR2 is YNNKEL in the germline V gene (reference sequence). The CDR3 is 15 residues long. The trim removed 4 bases at V and 6 bases at J, leaving 6 bases unmatched. CDR3 coding DNA: TGTGCCAGCAGCCCATCGGGACTAGCGGGAATCGAGCAGTACTTC. Translating it yields CASSPSGLAGIEQYF.

In this sample, this clone turned up once. This chain uses TRBV19 with TRBJ2-5; TRBD2 agrees at 13 bases. The CDR3 length is 17 residues. V shed 5 bases, J shed 6 bases, and the junction held 12 bases outside the gene matches. CDR1 is LNHDA and CDR2 is SQIVND in the germline V gene (reference sequence). CDR3 residues: CASSPYTGTSGIKTQYF. CDR3 coding DNA: TGTGCCAGTAGTCCCTACACCGGGACTAGCGGGATTAAGACCCAGTACTTC.

The chain links TRBV6-5 to TRBJ2-2; tentative D call: TRBD2 (5 bases). V lost 6 bases, J lost 2 bases, and 13 bases lay in between. CDR1 and CDR2 from the germline V gene are MNHEY and SVGAGI. CDR3 length equals 15 residues. This chain's CDR3 is CASRTGVDNTGELFF. The CDR3 DNA follows: TGTGCCAGCAGGACCGGGGTGGATAACACCGGGGAGCTGTTTTTT.

This rearrangement joins TRBV5-4 to TRBJ2-1, with D hard to call. Germline loops: CDR1 SGHNT, CDR2 YYREEE (reference sequence). This CDR3 region has 13 residues. Trimming took off 4 bases at V and 7 bases at J, with 12 bases between the two ends. The CDR3 loop is CASSRITENEQFF. DNA of the CDR3: TGTGCCAGCAGCCGTATCACGGAGAATGAGCAGTTCTTC.

V and J are TRBV5-4 and TRBJ1-2; tentatively, D is TRBD1 (6 bases). The CDR3 is made up of 15 amino acids. The germline V gene encodes CDR1 SGHNT and CDR2 YYREEE (reference sequence). V lost 0 bases and J 3 bases, leaving 12 bases between the germline ends. In nucleotides, the CDR3 is TGTGCCAGCAGCTTGGTAGGTGGACAGTACTATGGCTACACCTTC. Its translation: CASSLVGGQYYGYTF.

The chain carries TRBV5-1 and TRBJ2-3; 8 bases map to TRBD2. The CDR3 is made up of 15 amino acids. V gave up 6 bases and J gave up 4 bases; unmatched junction bases: 10. Looked up from germline, CDR1 is SGHRS and CDR2 is YFSETQ. In nucleotides, the CDR3 is TGCGCCAGCACTCTAGCGGGCTATCCCGCAGATACGCAGTATTTT. Amino acids: CASTLAGYPADTQYF.

The chain links TRBV5-8 to TRBJ2-5; unclear D gene. Germline V gene data show CDR1 as SGHTS and CDR2 as YDEGEE. The germline V and J ends were trimmed by 1 base and 1 base, with 8 bases remaining between them. The CDR3 sequence is 14 residues long. Here the CDR3 reads CASSLSKAQETQYF. The CDR3, as DNA: TGTGCCAGCAGCTTGTCAAAGGCCCAAGAGACCCAGTACTTC.

CDR3: CASMASGRTTDTQYF. CDR3 coding DNA: TGTGCCAGTATGGCTAGCGGGAGGACTACAGATACGCAGTATTTT. The gene calls are TRBV19 and TRBJ2-3, with TRBD2 matching over 11 bases. CDR3 length: 15 residues. J gave up 3 bases and V 7 bases, and 6 bases lay outside the gene matches. The V gene's germline CDR1 is LNHDA and CDR2 SQIVND (reference sequence).

The chain carries TRBV14 and TRBJ2-1, with no clear D. Trimming stripped 1 base from V and 9 bases from J, with 10 bases between. Germline V gene lookup returns CDR1 SGHDN and CDR2 FVKESK. The CDR3 is 13 residues long. The CDR3 reads CASSQARPSEQFF. CDR3 nucleotides: TGTGCCAGCAGCCAAGCACGACCGTCTGAGCAGTTCTTC.

The chain joins TRBV6-5 to TRBJ2-3; D is undetermined. Germline-derived CDR1 and CDR2 are MNHEY and SVGAGI. The CDR3 contains 15 residues. V was cut by 0 bases and J by 5 bases, with 12 bases left in between. For the CDR3, the DNA is TGTGCCAGCAGTTACTCCGGACCCGATAGAGATACGCAGTATTTT. Protein sequence: CASSYSGPDRDTQYF.

A single count supports this clone. The chain uses TRBV27 and TRBJ2-1; 9 bases are a match to TRBD2. With V trimmed by 5 bases and J by 8 bases, 13 bases remained unmatched. Germline loops: CDR1 MNHEY, CDR2 SMNVEV (reference sequence). The CDR3 contains 16 residues. CDR3 sequence reads: CASSGSTSGLRDEQFF. The CDR3 bases are TGTGCCAGCAGTGGTTCGACTAGCGGCCTTAGGGATGAGCAGTTCTTC.

This clone turned up a few times. The chain carries TRBV28 and TRBJ1-5; D is unclear. CDR3 size: 12 residues. Deletions cut 6 bases from V and 7 bases from J, with 10 bases between. CDR1 and CDR2 from the germline V gene are MDHEN and SYDVKM. CDR3 loop: CASRAGRQPQHF. The DNA for the CDR3 is TGTGCCAGCAGAGCCGGACGCCAGCCCCAGCATTTT.

This chain links TRBV19 with TRBJ2-7; D gene unclear. The V end was cut by 10 bases, the J end by 0 bases, with 16 bases between. CDR3 length: 14 residues. The germline CDR1 and CDR2 sequences are LNHDA and SQIVND (reference sequence). The CDR3 coding sequence is TGTGCCAAACCCCCCTTAGGAAGCTCCTACGAGCAGTACTTC. It translates to CAKPPLGSSYEQYF.

The V and J genes are TRBV6-5 and TRBJ1-5; 8 bases are shared with TRBD1. The J segment lost 2 bases and the V segment lost 6 bases, leaving 3 bases of the junction unmatched. CDR3 length: 14 amino acids. Germline CDR1 reads MNHEY; CDR2 reads SVGAGI. CDR3 amino acids: CASSRGQGNQPQHF. The CDR3 nucleotides are TGTGCCAGCAGCCGGGGACAGGGCAATCAGCCCCAGCATTTT.

The chain recombines TRBV28 with TRBJ2-2; TRBD1 aligns across 8 bases. The ends lost 0 bases at V and 5 bases at J; junction bases unmatched: 8. CDR3 length: 17 residues. The germline V gene has CDR1 MDHEN and CDR2 SYDVKM. This CDR3 is CASSLWEGQGATGELFF. The CDR3 DNA reads TGTGCCAGCAGTTTATGGGAGGGGCAGGGGGCGACCGGGGAGCTGTTTTTT.